Below are 26 T cell receptor beta chains sequenced from a single sample in a study of cytomegalovirus exposure and HLA in healthy donors. The PCR was carried out with 60 Vbeta primers and 13 Jbeta primers. TCRdb keeps only in-frame clones here, not all; method: immunoSEQ multiplex PCR. This repertoire comprises around 76,000 clones; its ten largest clones make up about 0.83%. The sequencing input was PBMCs. The receptor source for this set is a boy between 10 and 17 years old in good health and CMV-seronegative.

This chain connects TRBV7-2 to TRBJ2-5; 7 nucleotides agree with TRBD2. The V gene's germline CDR1 is SGHTA and CDR2 FQGNSA. The CDR3 spans 13 residues. J was trimmed by 5 bases and V by 2 bases; bases with no gene match: 2. CDR3 sequence reads: CASSLTSEETQYF. The CDR3 nucleotides are TGTGCCAGCAGCTTAACTAGCGAGGAGACCCAGTACTTC.

The gene calls are TRBV18 and TRBJ1-2; D is uncertain. The V gene's germline CDR1 is KGHSH and CDR2 LQKENI. This CDR3 has 13 amino acids. V was shortened by 6 bases and J by 4 bases, with 12 bases between the two germline ends. The chain's CDR3 is CASSPGGIYGYTF. For the CDR3, the DNA is TGTGCCAGCTCCCCGGGAGGCATCTATGGCTACACCTTC.

V gene TRBV5-1 combines with J gene TRBJ1-3; D not resolved. The germline V gene has CDR1 SGHRS and CDR2 YFSETQ. The CDR3 runs 17 residues. V lost 4 bases and J lost 0, with 17 bases in between. The CDR3 bases are TGCGCCAGCAGCCCGGGATCCGCGTTCGACTCTGGAAACACCATATATTTT. It yields the protein CASSPGSAFDSGNTIYF.

This chain connects TRBV5-4 to TRBJ2-7, with 16 bases matching TRBD2. V lost 3 bases, J lost 5 bases, and 17 bases stayed unmatched. The CDR3 covers 20 residues. Germline loops: CDR1 SGHNT, CDR2 YYREEE (reference sequence). The CDR3 nucleotides are TGTGCCAGCAGCTCTTATACGGCAGGGGGACTAGCGGGAGGGTCCCACGAGCAGTACTTC. This sequence encodes CASSSYTAGGLAGGSHEQYF.

V is TRBV6-5 and J is TRBJ2-1; D possibly corresponds to TRBD2 (5 bases). CDR3 length equals 15 residues. CDR1 is MNHEY and CDR2 is SVGAGI in the germline V gene. V was shortened by 3 bases and J by 3 bases, with 12 bases between the two germline ends. The CDR3 DNA is TGTGCCAGCAGTTATCGCGGGCCTTACTACAATGAGCAGTTCTTC. It is translated as CASSYRGPYYNEQFF.

The chain joins TRBV12-5 to TRBJ1-1, with D maybe TRBD1 (6 bases). V was clipped by 5 bases and J by 3 bases, with 22 bases between them. Germline loops: CDR1 LGHNT, CDR2 FRNRAP. The CDR3 consists of 17 residues. DNA of the CDR3: TGTGCTAGTGGTCCTACAGGGCCACGCTTCGGCGACACTGAAGCTTTCTTT. Its protein product is CASGPTGPRFGDTEAFF.

The chain combines TRBV19 with TRBJ2-5; 11 bases align to TRBD2. The CDR3 is made up of 15 amino acids. The V gene's germline CDR1 is LNHDA and CDR2 SQIVND (reference sequence). J gave up 5 bases and V 1 base, and 3 bases lay outside the gene matches. This CDR3 reads CASSIVAGGRETQYF. The DNA for the CDR3 is TGTGCCAGTAGTATAGTAGCGGGAGGGAGGGAGACCCAGTACTTC.

The V call is TRBV13, the J call TRBJ2-1; 10 positions match TRBD2. J gave up 0 bases and V 5 bases, and 16 bases lay outside the gene matches. There are 20 residues in the CDR3. The germline V gene has CDR1 PRHDT and CDR2 FYEKMQ (reference sequence). The CDR3 here is CASSPWTSGLSRSSYNEQFF. The CDR3 nucleotides are TGTGCCAGCAGCCCCTGGACTAGCGGCCTATCCAGGAGCTCCTACAATGAGCAGTTCTTC.

V is TRBV15 and J is TRBJ2-1, with a tentative D call TRBD1 (6 bases). Germline V lookup: CDR1 LNHNV, CDR2 YYDKDF (reference sequence). Deletions cut 0 bases from V and 3 bases from J, with 15 bases between. The CDR3 is 17 residues long. CDR3 bases: TGTGCCACCAGCAGAGAGTACGCGAGGGGGAACTACAATGAGCAGTTCTTC. Encoded protein: CATSREYARGNYNEQFF.

The V call is TRBV9, the J call TRBJ1-1; a possible D gene is TRBD1 (6 bases). This CDR3 is 15 amino acids long. From germline, CDR1 is SGDLS and CDR2 YYNGEE. The germline V and J ends were trimmed by 0 bases and 4 bases, with 13 bases remaining between them. This chain's CDR3 is CASSVAPDRSTEAFF. As DNA, the CDR3 is TGTGCCAGCAGCGTAGCCCCGGACAGAAGCACTGAAGCTTTCTTT.

The chain uses TRBV6-1 and TRBJ2-1, with D perhaps matching TRBD2 (6 bases). Trimming stripped 3 bases from V and 10 bases from J, with 13 bases between. Germline loops: CDR1 MNHNS, CDR2 SASEGT. The CDR3 consists of 13 residues. CDR3 bases: TGTGCCAGCAGTGACCGCCAGGGAGGAGAGCAGTTCTTC. Its translation is CASSDRQGGEQFF.

To note about this clone: One junction end does not reproduce the germline sequence, and a read error may be involved. This chain joins TRBV23-1 and TRBJ1-6; TRBD1 aligns across 10 bases. TRBV23-1 falls under the ORF class, with uncertain function. This CDR3 comprises 16 residues. The CDR3 is CASSRMGQGKTSHLHF. The CDR3 DNA reads as TGCGCCAGCAGTCGAATGGGACAGGGGAAAACTTCACACCTCCACTTT.

V and J are TRBV6-5 and TRBJ1-4; 8 nucleotides match TRBD1. Germline V gene sequence: CDR1 MNHEY, CDR2 SVGAGI. The CDR3 extends over 15 amino acids. V shed 7 bases and J 4 bases; nucleotides not matched to a gene: 8. DNA for the CDR3: TGTGCCAGCAAAACGGGACAGGCAAATAATGAAAAACTGTTTTTT. It specifies CASKTGQANNEKLFF.

The chain has TRBV28 and TRBJ2-5, with 9 bases fitting TRBD2. The CDR3 runs 14 residues. Trimming removed 3 bases from V and 4 bases from J; junction bases left unmatched: 3. Per germline, CDR1 MDHEN and CDR2 SYDVKM. The CDR3 DNA is TGTGCCAGCAGTTTTCCACTAGCGGGAGAGACCCAGTACTTC. Its protein is CASSFPLAGETQYF. Supplemented by reference TRBV28 and TRBJ2-5, the full variable domain reads DVKVTQSSRYLVKRTGEKVFLECVQDMDHENMFWYRQDPGLGLRLIYFSYDVKMKEKGDIPEGYSVSREKKERFSLILESASTNQTSMYLCASSFPLAGETQYFGPGTRLLVL.

The chain links TRBV19 to TRBJ2-7; 14 nucleotides agree with TRBD2. Unmatched junction bases numbered 4, after V lost 6 bases and J lost 6 bases. Germline CDR1 LNHDA, CDR2 SQIVND (reference sequence). CDR3 length: 14 amino acids. CDR3 protein: CASSRGLAGGEQYF. The CDR3 region has the DNA TGTGCCAGTAGCCGAGGACTAGCGGGAGGCGAGCAGTACTTC.

The CDR3 sequence: CASRGRETGGTEAFF. The CDR3 DNA follows: TGTGCCAGCAGGGGCCGTGAGACAGGGGGGACTGAAGCTTTCTTT. The V gene is TRBV6-1, the J gene TRBJ1-1, with 9 bases lining up with TRBD1. Looked up from germline, CDR1 is MNHNS and CDR2 is SASEGT. Losses at the gene ends were 6 bases for V and 5 bases for J; bases not matched to a gene: 10. The CDR3 consists of 15 residues.

The chain employs TRBV7-9 and TRBJ2-7, with a tentative D call TRBD2 (6 bases). This CDR3 region has 16 residues. From germline, CDR1 is SEHNR and CDR2 FQNEAQ (reference sequence). The V end was cut by 5 bases, the J end by 0 bases, with 17 bases between. CDR3 sequence (DNA): TGTGCCAGCAGCGCTACCGGGACTCCGACCTCCTACGAGCAGTACTTC. Protein product: CASSATGTPTSYEQYF.

The CDR3 region is CASSAGLSTDTQYF. As DNA, the CDR3 is TGTGCCAGCAGCGCTGGACTTTCCACAGATACGCAGTATTTT. J is TRBJ2-3 and V is TRBV9; D is perhaps TRBD2 (5 bases). This CDR3 has 14 residues. The germline V gene encodes CDR1 SGDLS and CDR2 YYNGEE. V lost 3 bases and J 2 bases, leaving 10 bases between the germline ends.

The genes are TRBV2 and TRBJ1-1; TRBD1 matches at 7 bases. The CDR3 length is 13 residues. Germline CDR1 and CDR2: SNHLY and FYNNEI. V dropped 8 bases and J dropped 7; count of bases not matched to a gene: 10. DNA of the CDR3: TGTGCCAGCGGGACAGAGCCTGTGAGTGAAGCTTTCTTT. Protein product: CASGTEPVSEAFF.

V and J are TRBV5-6 and TRBJ2-1; no firm D call. The CDR3 consists of 13 residues. CDR1 is SGHDT, CDR2 YYEEEE, per germline. V shed 4 bases and J shed 6 bases, with 11 bases lying between them. This chain's CDR3 is CASSPDMGNEQFF. The CDR3 nucleotides read TGTGCCAGCAGCCCAGACATGGGCAATGAGCAGTTCTTC.

The rearrangement links TRBV6-1 to TRBJ1-2; TRBD1 might be the D (6 bases). The ends were cut back, 3 bases at V and 4 bases at J, with 12 bases in the middle. CDR3 length equals 14 residues. The germline CDR1 and CDR2 sequences are MNHNS and SASEGT. The CDR3 loop reads CASSETGRSYGYTF. For the CDR3, the DNA is TGTGCCAGCAGTGAGACAGGTCGATCCTATGGCTACACCTTC.

The rearrangement uses TRBV7-9 and TRBJ2-5; 11 bases are a match to TRBD2. The junction had 3 bases not matched to a gene; V was cut back by 5 bases and J by 1 base. Germline V gene sequence: CDR1 SEHNR, CDR2 FQNEAQ (reference sequence). The CDR3 totals 15 residues. CDR3 nucleotides: TGTGCCAGCAGCCCAACTAGCGGGGGCCAAGAGACCCAGTACTTC. Its translation: CASSPTSGGQETQYF.

CDR3 amino acids: CASTPNGGQGSYEQYF. CDR3 in DNA: TGTGCCAGTACTCCTAATGGGGGACAGGGCTCCTACGAGCAGTACTTC. The V and J genes are TRBV19 and TRBJ2-5; 9 nucleotides line up with TRBD1. The J call may not be correct, given that the DNA end is closer to TRBJ2-7. This CDR3 has 16 residues. CDR1 is LNHDA, CDR2 SQIVND, per germline (reference sequence).

The chain joins TRBV4-2 to TRBJ2-3, with 12 bases identical to TRBD2. Germline lookup yields CDR1 LGHNA and CDR2 YNFKEQ. After removal of 2 bases from V and 5 bases from J, the junction contained 8 bases not matched to a gene. The CDR3 spans 17 residues. This chain's CDR3 is CASSQTSSGGAQDTQYF. The DNA for the CDR3 is TGTGCCAGCAGCCAAACGTCTAGCGGGGGGGCCCAAGATACGCAGTATTTT.

The rearrangement uses TRBV19 and TRBJ1-2; TRBD1 matches at 9 bases. V shed 7 bases, J shed 1 base, and the junction held 16 bases outside the gene matches. The CDR3 length is 18 residues. Germline CDR1 and CDR2: LNHDA and SQIVND (reference sequence). The CDR3 nucleotides read TGTGCCAGTAACCTGAGGGGGGGACAGGGCGACTTTAACTATGGCTACACCTTC. Its protein is CASNLRGGQGDFNYGYTF.

V gene TRBV21-1 combines with J gene TRBJ1-3; the D call of TRBD1 is as the table states it, not checked on the DNA. TRBV21-1 has pseudogene status. This CDR3 has 15 amino acids. For the CDR3, the DNA is TGTGCCAGCAGCAAAAGGTCACAGGGCGGAAACACCATATATTTT. Translation gives CASSKRSQGGNTIYF.